The 7 T cell receptor beta chains below were found in one sample sequenced in a study of blood T cell repertoires in COVID-19. Only in-frame clones appear in the TCRdb table, and some are missing; sequencing was by immunoSEQ multiplex PCR. The top ten clones hold around 3.4% of a sample with approximately 210,000 clones, 65% to 85% of them seen once. The sequencing sample was made of PBMCs or T cells enriched from blood (not recorded which). All receptors come from an older woman who had recovered from COVID-19.

The rearrangement joins TRBV27 to TRBJ1-5; D possibly corresponds to TRBD1 (6 bases). Trimming took 6 bases from V and 1 from J, leaving 10 bases between them. The CDR3 is made up of 14 amino acids. Per germline, CDR1 MNHEY and CDR2 SMNVEV (reference sequence). The CDR3 is CASRPTGSNQPQHF. CDR3 nucleotide sequence: TGTGCCAGCAGGCCAACAGGGAGCAATCAGCCCCAGCATTTT.

The chain has TRBV6-5 and TRBJ1-1; a weak D match, TRBD1 (6 bases). The CDR3 covers 15 residues. CDR1 is MNHEY and CDR2 is SVGAGI in the germline V gene. V was trimmed by 6 bases and J by 1 base, leaving 15 bases between them. The CDR3 DNA follows: TGTGCCAGCAGGAAGGGACAAGGCCGGAACACTGAAGCTTTCTTT. Translated, it gives CASRKGQGRNTEAFF.

The chain joins TRBV3-1 (or the pseudogene TRBV3-2) to TRBJ1-2, with 9 bases that match TRBD1. Germline CDR1 LGHDT, CDR2 YNNKEL (reference sequence). The CDR3 consists of 15 residues. Unmatched junction bases numbered 6, after V lost 2 bases and J lost 5 bases. The CDR3: CASSQPGTGIYGYTF. The DNA of the CDR3 is TGTGCCAGCAGCCAACCCGGGACAGGGATTTATGGCTACACCTTC.

A single count supports this clone. CDR3 in amino acids: CASINSGTSGRVEQFF. In nucleotides, the CDR3 is TGTGCCAGCATCAATTCCGGGACTAGCGGGAGAGTTGAGCAGTTCTTC. V and J are TRBV7-9 and TRBJ2-1; 14 bases align to TRBD2. The CDR3 totals 16 residues. The J segment lost 9 bases and the V segment lost 7 bases, leaving 11 bases of the junction unmatched. Germline lookup yields CDR1 SEHNR and CDR2 FQNEAQ (reference sequence).

This clone has a count of ten or more. The CDR3 sequence: CASSLPLGGYGYTF. The CDR3 DNA follows: TGTGCCAGCAGCTTACCCCTAGGAGGTTATGGCTACACCTTC. V and J are TRBV7-2 and TRBJ1-2; D not resolved. Germline V lookup: CDR1 SGHTA, CDR2 FQGNSA. The length of the CDR3 is 14 residues. V dropped 2 bases and J dropped 5 bases, with 12 bases sitting between them.

This rearrangement joins TRBV18 to TRBJ1-1, with D possibly TRBD1 on 6 matching bases. The V gene lost 2 bases and the J gene lost 2 bases, with 9 bases spanning the gap. Germline V gives CDR1 KGHSH, CDR2 LQKENI. There are 14 residues in the CDR3. In nucleotides, the CDR3 is TGTGCCAGCTCACCAAACAGGGTTAACACTGAAGCTTTCTTT. This translates into CASSPNRVNTEAFF.

This chain links TRBV19 with TRBJ2-2; D remains ambiguous. CDR3 length equals 14 residues. V lost 1 base and J lost 1, with 4 bases in between. Germline V gene data show CDR1 as LNHDA and CDR2 as SQIVND (reference sequence). The CDR3 loop is CASSIGLNTGELFF. The CDR3 region has the DNA TGTGCCAGTAGTATAGGGCTGAACACCGGGGAGCTGTTTTTT.